This T cell receptor beta chain was recorded in a study of cytomegalovirus exposure and HLA in healthy donors. Whole-study context: The approximately 120 validation repertoires and the approximately 670 first-cohort repertoires shared a platform, a later analysis reported. General observations from the study: The authors listed some 160 TCR beta chains as cytomegalovirus-associated. Specific recognition of CMV antigens was confirmed in vitro for a few chains (all CMV-associated).

The CDR3 length is 17 residues. Germline-derived CDR1 and CDR2 are SEHNR and FQNEAQ (reference sequence). V lost 1 base and J 0 bases, leaving 12 bases between the germline ends. Concerning this clone: No antigen is known for it.

TCRdb's copy holds only in-frame clones and misses some; the assay was immunoSEQ multiplex PCR. The sample has roughly 150,000 clones, roughly 91% seen once. This clonotype was obtained from a young man in good health and CMV-seronegative. Source material: PBMCs. V and J are TRBV7-9 and TRBJ2-2, with D possibly being TRBD2 (7 bases). CDR3 bases: TGTGCCAGCAGCTTAGTTAGGGGGGGTCCGAACACCGGGGAGCTGTTTTTT. Amino acids: CASSLVRGGPNTGELFF.